The rows below give T cell receptor beta chains drawn from one sample of a study of lymphopenia after photon versus proton radiotherapy. The assay was immunoSEQ multiplex PCR, and TCRdb's table has in-frame clones only and misses some. The sample lists 150,000 to 200,000 clones; 70% to 90% were seen once. Sequenced here: peripheral blood, sampled from a patient treated with photon-based radiotherapy. The source of these receptors is a man aged 45 to 65 with gastric cancer. CDR3s include the opening cysteine and the closing phenylalanine or tryptophan. The order of the fields is V gene, J gene, clone size, D gene, CDR3 DNA, CDR3 protein. The D gene is left open where the match is weak. For some rows the clone size is stated as once, few or many, or as a class when expanded; others skip it.

>TRBV18|TRBJ1-2|.|.
TGTGCCAGCTCCCGCGGCCTACAGCAGAATAATGGCTACACCTTC
CASSRGLQQNNGYTF
>TRBV4-1|TRBJ1-5|.|TRBD1
TGCGCCAGCAGCCCTAACGACAGGGACGGGCAGCCCCAGCATTTT
CASSPNDRDGQPQHF
>TRBV5-1|TRBJ2-2|.|.
TGCGCCAGCACCCTTGACCCGGTAGCCGGGGAGCTGTTTTTT
CASTLDPVAGELFF
>TRBV7-9|TRBJ1-2|.|.
TGTGCCAGCAGCTTAGCGCAAAGCGGTGGCTACACCTTC
CASSLAQSGGYTF
>TRBV12-5|TRBJ2-1|.|.
TGTGCTAGTGGTTTGGTAGGTAAGGGGGTCGATGAGCAGTTCTTC
CASGLVGKGVDEQFF
>TRBV5-4|TRBJ2-1|once|.
TGTGCCTATACGGGCAACCCAACCTACAATGAGCAGTTCTTC
CAYTGNPTYNEQFF
>TRBV29-1|TRBJ2-1|.|.
TGCAGCTCCAAGGGCGGGACACCCCTCGATGAGCAGTTCTTC
CSSKGGTPLDEQFF
>TRBV10-3|TRBJ1-1|.|.
TGTGCCATCAGTTCAACGGGGGCGAACACTGAAGCTTTCTTT
CAISSTGANTEAFF
>TRBV11-3|TRBJ2-1|.|TRBD1
TGTGCCAGCAGCTCGGTCGGGACAGGCAATGAGCAGTTCTTC
CASSSVGTGNEQFF
>TRBV7-9|TRBJ1-1|.|.
TGTGCCAGCAGCTTAAGGGCGTTGAACACTGAAGCTTTCTTT
CASSLRALNTEAFF
>TRBV9|TRBJ2-1|few|.
TGTGCCAGCAGCGTAGGCCCAAACGACCCGACCCTCAATGAGCAGTTCTTC
CASSVGPNDPTLNEQFF
>TRBV27|TRBJ1-1|.|.
TGTGCCAGCAGTTTTAGGTACACCTCTTTGAACACTGAAGCTTTCTTT
CASSFRYTSLNTEAFF
>TRBV30|TRBJ1-5|.|.
TGTGCCTGGAGGGCCCGGGGGTACAATCAGCCCCAGCATTTT
CAWRARGYNQPQHF
>TRBV18|TRBJ2-7|.|TRBD2
TGTGCCAGCTCACCTCCCGGGACTAGCGACCGGGAGCAGTACTTC
CASSPPGTSDREQYF
>TRBV6-1|TRBJ2-5|.|TRBD2
TGTGCCAGCAGAGAAGGACTAGCGGCTATCCGAGAGACCCAGTACTTC
CASREGLAAIRETQYF
>TRBV19|TRBJ1-1|.|TRBD1
TGTGCCAGTGTACAGGGGCCCGCTGAAGCTTTCTTT
CASVQGPAEAFF
>TRBV5-1|TRBJ2-1|.|.
TGCGCCAGCAGCCCAGGGGCCTCCCCAAGGGTCTACAATGAGCAGTTCTTC
CASSPGASPRVYNEQFF
>TRBV7-2|TRBJ1-2|.|.
TGTGCCAGCAGCTTGCGACCGGGGCTGTCTAACTATGGCTACACCTTC
CASSLRPGLSNYGYTF
>TRBV5-1|TRBJ1-2|.|.
TGCGCCAGCAGCTCCTACGTCCAGGGTAAGGGCTACACCTTC
CASSSYVQGKGYTF
>TRBV12-5|TRBJ2-3|once|.
TGTGCTAGTGGTTTGGGGCATGACAGTAAAGATACGCAGTATTTT
CASGLGHDSKDTQYF
>TRBV7-2|TRBJ1-3|.|TRBD1
TGTGCCAGCAGCTTTACACCACAGGGGGACGGAAACACCATATATTTT
CASSFTPQGDGNTIYF
>TRBV7-9|TRBJ1-2|few|.
TGTGCCAGCAGCCCCCCAGGGCTTGATGGCTACACCTTC
CASSPPGLDGYTF
>TRBV7-2|TRBJ2-7|.|.
TGTGCCAGCAGCTTCTTTGCTCAGTACGAGCAGTACTTC
CASSFFAQYEQYF
>TRBV15|TRBJ1-1|.|.
TGTGCCACCAGCCCACCGGGCCTGAACACTGAAGCTTTCTTT
CATSPPGLNTEAFF
>TRBV9|TRBJ2-5|.|TRBD1
TGTGCCAGCAGCTTCGGACAGGGCGAAGAGACCCAGTACTTC
CASSFGQGEETQYF
>TRBV4-1|TRBJ1-4|few|TRBD1
TGCGCCAGCAGCCAAGGGGAACAGGGGGCTAGGGAAAAACTGTTTTTT
CASSQGEQGAREKLFF
>TRBV5-1|TRBJ2-3|.|TRBD1
TGCGCCAGCAGCTTGGAAGGGACAGGGAGAGATACGCAGTATTTT
CASSLEGTGRDTQYF
>TRBV19|TRBJ1-2|.|.
TGTGCCAGTAGTATGGCCGCGGGGAACTATGGCTACACCTTC
CASSMAAGNYGYTF
>TRBV30|TRBJ1-1|few|.
TGTGCCTGGAAGACAGCAATGAACACTGAAGCTTTCTTT
CAWKTAMNTEAFF
>TRBV19|TRBJ1-2|.|.
TGTGCCAGTAGTCTGATCGCTAACTATGGCTACACCTTC
CASSLIANYGYTF
>TRBV5-5|TRBJ1-2|.|.
TGTGCCAGCAGCTTGGCTAGGATAGCTGGAGCCAACTATGGCTACACCTTC
CASSLARIAGANYGYTF